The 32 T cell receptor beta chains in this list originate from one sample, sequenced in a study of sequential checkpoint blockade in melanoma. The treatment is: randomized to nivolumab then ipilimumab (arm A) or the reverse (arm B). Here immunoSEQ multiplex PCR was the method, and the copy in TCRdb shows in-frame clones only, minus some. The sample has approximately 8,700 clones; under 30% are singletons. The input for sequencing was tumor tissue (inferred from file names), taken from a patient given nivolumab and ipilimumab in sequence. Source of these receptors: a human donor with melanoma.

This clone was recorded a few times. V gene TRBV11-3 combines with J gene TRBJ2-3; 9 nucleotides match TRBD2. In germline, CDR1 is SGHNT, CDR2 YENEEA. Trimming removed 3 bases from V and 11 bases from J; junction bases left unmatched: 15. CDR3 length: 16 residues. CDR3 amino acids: CASSLFGLAFYGVQYF. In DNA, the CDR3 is TGTGCCAGCAGCTTGTTCGGACTAGCGTTTTACGGGGTGCAGTATTTT.

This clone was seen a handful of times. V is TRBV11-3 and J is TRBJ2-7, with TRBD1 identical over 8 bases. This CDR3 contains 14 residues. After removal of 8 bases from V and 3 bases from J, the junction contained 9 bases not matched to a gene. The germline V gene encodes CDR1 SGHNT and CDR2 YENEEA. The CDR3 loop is CASSLDRGHYEQYF. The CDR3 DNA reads TGTGCCAGCTCCCTTGACAGGGGTCACTACGAGCAGTACTTC.

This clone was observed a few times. CDR3 sequence (DNA): TGTGCCAGCAGTCGCGTCGGGTTGTCGTCTGGAAACACCATATATTTT. Protein product: CASSRVGLSSGNTIYF. The rearrangement links TRBV28 to TRBJ1-3; D unclear. CDR3 length: 16 amino acids. Germline CDR1 is MDHEN and CDR2 is SYDVKM. Trimming took off 5 bases at V and 1 base at J, with 15 bases between the two ends.

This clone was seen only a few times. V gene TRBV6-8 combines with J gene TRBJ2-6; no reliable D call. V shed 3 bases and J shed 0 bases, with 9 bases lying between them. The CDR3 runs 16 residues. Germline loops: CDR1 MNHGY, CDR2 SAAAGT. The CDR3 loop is CASSYGPSSGANVLTF. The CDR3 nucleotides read TGTGCCAGCAGTTATGGTCCAAGCTCTGGGGCCAACGTCCTGACTTTC.

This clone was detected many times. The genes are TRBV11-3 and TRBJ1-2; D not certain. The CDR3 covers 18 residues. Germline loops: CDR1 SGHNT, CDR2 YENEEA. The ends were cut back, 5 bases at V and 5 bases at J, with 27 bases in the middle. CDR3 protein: CASSQEVGYVSAAYGYTF. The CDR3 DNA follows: TGTGCCAGCAGCCAGGAGGTGGGATACGTATCGGCAGCATATGGCTACACCTTC.

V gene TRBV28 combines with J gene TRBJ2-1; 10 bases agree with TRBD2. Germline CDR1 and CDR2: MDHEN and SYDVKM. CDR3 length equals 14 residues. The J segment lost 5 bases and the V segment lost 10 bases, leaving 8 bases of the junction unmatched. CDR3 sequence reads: CAISLAGVDNEQFF. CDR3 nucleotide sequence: TGTGCCATCTCCCTAGCGGGAGTCGACAATGAGCAGTTCTTC.

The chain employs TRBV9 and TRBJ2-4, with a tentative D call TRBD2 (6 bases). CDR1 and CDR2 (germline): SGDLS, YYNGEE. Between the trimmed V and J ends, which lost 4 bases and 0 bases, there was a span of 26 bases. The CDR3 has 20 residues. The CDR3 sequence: CASSPPFLAETTLAKNIQYF. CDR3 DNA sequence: TGTGCCAGCAGCCCCCCATTCTTAGCGGAGACAACTCTAGCCAAAAACATTCAGTACTTC.

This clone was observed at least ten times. The CDR3 sequence is CASSSLTSAQETQYF. In nucleotides, the CDR3 is TGTGCCAGCAGCTCCCTGACTAGCGCGCAAGAGACCCAGTACTTC. V gene TRBV11-3 combines with J gene TRBJ2-5; 8 bases map to TRBD2. CDR1 and CDR2 (germline): SGHNT, YENEEA. The CDR3 sequence is 15 residues long. With 4 bases clipped from V and 2 bases from J, the junction kept 6 bases outside the gene matches.

CDR3 in amino acids: CASSIGPTQETQYF. CDR3 nucleotide sequence: TGTGCCAGTAGTATCGGACCGACCCAAGAGACCCAGTACTTC. The chain joins TRBV19 to TRBJ2-5; D is ambiguous. Germline assignment: CDR1 LNHDA and CDR2 SQIVND (reference sequence). The CDR3 has 14 residues. Trimming removed 3 bases at V and 1 base at J, with 9 bases between.

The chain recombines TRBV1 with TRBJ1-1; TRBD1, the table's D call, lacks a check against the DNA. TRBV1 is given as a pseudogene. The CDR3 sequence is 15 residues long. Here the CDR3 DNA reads TGCGCCAGCAGCCTCCAGACAGCTCGACAAGGACAAGCTTTCTTT. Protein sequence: CASSLQTARQGQAFF.

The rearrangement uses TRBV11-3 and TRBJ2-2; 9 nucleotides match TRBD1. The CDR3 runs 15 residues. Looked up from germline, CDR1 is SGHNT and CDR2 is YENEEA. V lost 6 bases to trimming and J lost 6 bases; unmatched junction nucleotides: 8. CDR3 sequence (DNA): TGTGCCAGCAGGCTCGGGACAGGGCTCGCCGGGGAGCTGTTTTTT. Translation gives CASRLGTGLAGELFF.

The CDR3 nucleotides are TGTGCCTGGAGGATGACCCAGGGGGCTGGAGGAAACACCATATATTTT. It translates to CAWRMTQGAGGNTIYF. V is TRBV30 and J is TRBJ1-3; 8 nucleotides agree with TRBD1. This CDR3 contains 16 residues. The germline CDR1 and CDR2 sequences are GTSNPN and SVGIG (reference sequence). V lost 3 bases and J lost 4; bases outside the gene matches: 11.

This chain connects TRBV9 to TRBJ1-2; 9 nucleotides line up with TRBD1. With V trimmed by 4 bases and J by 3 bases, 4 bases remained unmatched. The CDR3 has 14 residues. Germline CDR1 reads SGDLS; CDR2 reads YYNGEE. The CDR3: CASSNRGRHYGYTF. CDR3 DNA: TGTGCCAGCAGCAACAGGGGGCGGCACTATGGCTACACCTTC.

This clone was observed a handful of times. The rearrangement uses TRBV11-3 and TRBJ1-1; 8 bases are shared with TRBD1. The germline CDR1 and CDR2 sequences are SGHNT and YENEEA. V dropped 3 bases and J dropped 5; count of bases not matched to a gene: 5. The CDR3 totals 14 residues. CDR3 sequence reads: CASSFQGAGTEAFF. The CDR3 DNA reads TGTGCCAGCAGCTTTCAGGGGGCCGGGACTGAAGCTTTCTTT.

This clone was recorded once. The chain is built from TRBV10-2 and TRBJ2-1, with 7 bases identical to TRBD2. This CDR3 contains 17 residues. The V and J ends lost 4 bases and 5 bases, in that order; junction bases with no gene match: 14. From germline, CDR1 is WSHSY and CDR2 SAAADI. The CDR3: CASSARLAPLGNNEQFF. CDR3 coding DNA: TGCGCCAGCAGTGCTCGACTAGCCCCGCTCGGGAACAATGAGCAGTTCTTC.

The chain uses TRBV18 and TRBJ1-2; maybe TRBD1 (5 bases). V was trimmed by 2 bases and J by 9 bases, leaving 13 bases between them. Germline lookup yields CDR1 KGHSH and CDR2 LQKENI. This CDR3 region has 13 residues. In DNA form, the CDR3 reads TGTGCCAGCTCACCAGGGGCGGGGAATAGCTACACCTTC. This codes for CASSPGAGNSYTF.

CDR3 nucleotide sequence: TGTGCCACCAGCAGAGCCACCGGGGTTCAGACTAATGAAAAACTGTTTTTT. Translation gives CATSRATGVQTNEKLFF. The chain uses TRBV15 and TRBJ1-4, with D unclear. Germline V gene sequence: CDR1 LNHNV, CDR2 YYDKDF (reference sequence). Trimming removed 1 base from V and 2 bases from J, with 14 bases in between. The CDR3 totals 17 residues. The full variable domain, its missing parts supplied by reference TRBV15 and TRBJ1-4, is DAMVIQNPRYQVTQFGKPVTLSCSQTLNHNVMYWYQQKSSQAPKLLFHYYDKDFNNEADTPDNFQSRRPNTSFCFLDIRSPGLGDTAMYLCATSRATGVQTNEKLFFGSGTQLSVL.

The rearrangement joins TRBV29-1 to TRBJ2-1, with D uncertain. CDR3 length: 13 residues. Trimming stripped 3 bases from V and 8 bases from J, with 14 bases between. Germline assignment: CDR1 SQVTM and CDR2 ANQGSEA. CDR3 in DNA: TGCAGCGTTGAGGTGGCCCCAGGTGATGAGCAGTTCTTC. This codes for CSVEVAPGDEQFF.

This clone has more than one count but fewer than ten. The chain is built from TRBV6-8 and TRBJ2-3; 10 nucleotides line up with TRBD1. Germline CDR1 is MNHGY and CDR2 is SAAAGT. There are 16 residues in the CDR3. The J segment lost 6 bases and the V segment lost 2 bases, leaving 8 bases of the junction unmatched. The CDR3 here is CASSYTTGTGVDTQYF. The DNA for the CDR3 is TGTGCCAGCAGTTACACGACCGGGACAGGGGTTGATACGCAGTATTTT.

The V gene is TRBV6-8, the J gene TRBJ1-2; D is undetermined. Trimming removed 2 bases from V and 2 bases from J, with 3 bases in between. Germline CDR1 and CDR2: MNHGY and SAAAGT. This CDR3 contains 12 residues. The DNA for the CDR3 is TGTGCCAGCAGTTACGGCAACTATGGCTACACCTTC. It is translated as CASSYGNYGYTF.

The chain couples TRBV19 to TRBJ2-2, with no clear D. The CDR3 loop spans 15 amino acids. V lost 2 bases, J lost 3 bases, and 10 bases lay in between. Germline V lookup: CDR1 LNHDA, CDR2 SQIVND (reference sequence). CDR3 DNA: TGTGCCAGTAGTATATTCGGAAGATACACCGGGGAGCTGTTTTTT. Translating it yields CASSIFGRYTGELFF.

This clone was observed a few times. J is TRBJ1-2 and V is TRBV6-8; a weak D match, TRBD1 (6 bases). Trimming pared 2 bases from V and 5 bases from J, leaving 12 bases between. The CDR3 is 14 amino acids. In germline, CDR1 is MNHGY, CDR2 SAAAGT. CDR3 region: CASSYPGQPYGYTF. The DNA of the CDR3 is TGTGCCAGCAGTTACCCCGGACAGCCTTATGGCTACACCTTC.

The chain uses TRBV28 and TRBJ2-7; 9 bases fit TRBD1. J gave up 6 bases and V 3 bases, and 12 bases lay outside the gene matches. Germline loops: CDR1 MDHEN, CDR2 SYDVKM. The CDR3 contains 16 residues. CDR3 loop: CASSFGGQGFAGEQYF. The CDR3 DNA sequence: TGTGCCAGCAGTTTCGGGGGACAGGGCTTTGCAGGCGAGCAGTACTTC.

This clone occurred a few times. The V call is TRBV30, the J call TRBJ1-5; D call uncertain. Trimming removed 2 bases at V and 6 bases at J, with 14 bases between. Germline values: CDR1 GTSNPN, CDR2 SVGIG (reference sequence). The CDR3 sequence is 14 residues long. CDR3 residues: CAWSPTPGFQPQHF. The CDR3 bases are TGTGCCTGGAGTCCGACCCCGGGGTTTCAGCCCCAGCATTTT.

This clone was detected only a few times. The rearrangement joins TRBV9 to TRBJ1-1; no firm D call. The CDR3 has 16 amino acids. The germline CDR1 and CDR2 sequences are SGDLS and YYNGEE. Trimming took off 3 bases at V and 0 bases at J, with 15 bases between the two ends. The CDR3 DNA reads TGTGCCAGCAGCGCCCCCAGTTCAGGATTGAACACTGAAGCTTTCTTT. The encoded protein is CASSAPSSGLNTEAFF.

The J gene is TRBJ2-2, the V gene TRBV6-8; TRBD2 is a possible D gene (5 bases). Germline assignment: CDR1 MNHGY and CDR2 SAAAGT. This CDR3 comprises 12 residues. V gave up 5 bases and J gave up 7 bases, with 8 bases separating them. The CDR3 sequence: CASSITSGELFF. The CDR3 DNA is TGTGCCAGCAGTATTACTAGCGGGGAGCTGTTTTTT.

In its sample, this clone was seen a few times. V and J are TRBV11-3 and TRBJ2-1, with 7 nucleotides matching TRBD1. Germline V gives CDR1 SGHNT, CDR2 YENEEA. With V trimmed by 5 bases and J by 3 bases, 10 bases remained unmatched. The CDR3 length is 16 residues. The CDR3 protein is CASSTGTDLFYNEQFF. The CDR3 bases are TGTGCCAGCAGCACCGGGACAGACCTTTTCTACAATGAGCAGTTCTTC.

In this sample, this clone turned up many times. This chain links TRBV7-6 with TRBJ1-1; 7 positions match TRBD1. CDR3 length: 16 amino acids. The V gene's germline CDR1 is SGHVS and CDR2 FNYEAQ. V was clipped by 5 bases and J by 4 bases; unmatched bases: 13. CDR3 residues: CASSQATTGTFTEAFF. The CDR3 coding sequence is TGTGCCAGCAGCCAGGCGACGACAGGGACATTCACTGAAGCTTTCTTT.

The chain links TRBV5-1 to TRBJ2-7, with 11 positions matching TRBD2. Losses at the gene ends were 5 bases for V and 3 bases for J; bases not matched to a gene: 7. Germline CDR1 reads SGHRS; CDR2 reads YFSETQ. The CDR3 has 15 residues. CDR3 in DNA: TGCGCCAGCAGAACCGGGACTAGCGGATACTACGAGCAGTACTTC. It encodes CASRTGTSGYYEQYF.

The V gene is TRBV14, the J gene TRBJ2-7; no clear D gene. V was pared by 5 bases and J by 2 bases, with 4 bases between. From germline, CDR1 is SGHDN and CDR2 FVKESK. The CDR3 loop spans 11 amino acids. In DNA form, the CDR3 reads TGTGCCAGCAGCGACGCCTACGAGCAGTACTTC. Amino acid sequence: CASSDAYEQYF.

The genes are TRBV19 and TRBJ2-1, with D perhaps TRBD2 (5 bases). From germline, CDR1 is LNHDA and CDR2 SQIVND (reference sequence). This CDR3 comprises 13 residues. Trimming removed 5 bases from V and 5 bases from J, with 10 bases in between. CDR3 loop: CASSAGLHNEQFF. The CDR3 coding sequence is TGTGCCAGTAGTGCAGGACTCCACAATGAGCAGTTCTTC. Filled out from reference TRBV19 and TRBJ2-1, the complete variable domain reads DGGITQSPKYLFRKEGQNVTLSCEQNLNHDAMYWYRQDPGQGLRLIYYSQIVNDFQKGDIAEGYSVSREKKESFPLTVTSAQKNPTAFYLCASSAGLHNEQFFGPGTRLTVL.

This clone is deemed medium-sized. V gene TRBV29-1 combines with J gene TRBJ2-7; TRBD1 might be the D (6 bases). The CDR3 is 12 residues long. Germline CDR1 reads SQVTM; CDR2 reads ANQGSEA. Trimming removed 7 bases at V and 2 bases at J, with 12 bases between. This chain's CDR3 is CSATGGTYEQYF. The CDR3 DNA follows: TGCAGCGCGACAGGAGGCACCTACGAGCAGTACTTC.